Below, 7 T cell receptor beta chains from the same sample are listed, as sequenced in a study of blood T cell repertoires in COVID-19. Only in-frame clones appear in the TCRdb table, and some are missing; sequencing was by immunoSEQ multiplex PCR. The table includes roughly 250,000 clones, around 89% detected once. Sequences were obtained from peripheral blood. The origin of the receptors is a man aged 25 to 40 with acute or convalescent COVID-19.

The chain couples TRBV10-3 to TRBJ2-4; 7 bases agree with TRBD2. This CDR3 region has 17 residues. The V segment lost 0 bases and the J segment 6 bases; nucleotides outside the gene matches: 11. Germline V gene lookup returns CDR1 ENHRY and CDR2 SYGVKD. This chain's CDR3 is CAISESTGSTSRNIQYF. CDR3 nucleotides: TGTGCCATCAGTGAGTCAACGGGGTCGACTAGCCGAAACATTCAGTACTTC.

In the case of this clone: In the same sample, other DNA sequences code for this CDR3. V is TRBV28 and J is TRBJ1-5; no reliable D call. Germline V gives CDR1 MDHEN, CDR2 SYDVKM. The CDR3 has 13 residues. V lost 1 base and J lost 2, with 3 bases in between. The CDR3 sequence: CASSLSGNQPQHF. The CDR3 DNA is TGTGCCAGCAGTTTATCTGGCAATCAGCCCCAGCATTTT.

V is TRBV5-5 and J is TRBJ2-5; 8 bases are a match to TRBD2. Germline loops: CDR1 SGHKS, CDR2 YYEKEE (reference sequence). V lost 5 bases, J lost 2 bases, and 14 bases stayed unmatched. The CDR3 runs 17 residues. DNA for the CDR3: TGTGCCAGCAGTCCCCCCTTACTAGCGGAATCACAAGAGACCCAGTACTTC. As protein: CASSPPLLAESQETQYF.

The rearrangement uses TRBV24-1 and TRBJ2-3, with TRBD1 as a possible D gene (5 bases). Trimming removed 6 bases at V and 0 bases at J, with 9 bases between. Germline assignment: CDR1 KGHDR and CDR2 SFDVKD. The CDR3 is 14 residues long. CDR3: CATSLTASTDTQYF. DNA for the CDR3: TGTGCCACCAGTTTGACAGCAAGCACAGATACGCAGTATTTT.

V usage is TRBV10-3 and J usage is TRBJ2-7, with 8 bases identical to TRBD1. Germline-derived CDR1 and CDR2 are ENHRY and SYGVKD. After removal of 4 bases from V and 5 bases from J, the junction contained 7 bases not matched to a gene. The CDR3 contains 14 residues. The CDR3 protein is CAISGGQGADEQYF. In DNA, the CDR3 is TGTGCCATCAGTGGGGGGCAGGGGGCCGACGAGCAGTACTTC.

J is TRBJ2-1 and V is TRBV3-1 (or the pseudogene TRBV3-2); 10 nucleotides agree with TRBD2. The germline gives CDR1 LGHDT, CDR2 YNNKEL (reference sequence). The length of the CDR3 is 17 residues. The V segment lost 1 base and the J segment 8 bases; nucleotides outside the gene matches: 11. The DNA for the CDR3 is TGTGCCAGCAGCCAAGCCGTGCGGCTAGCGGGGGCCGATGAGCAGTTCTTC. Residues: CASSQAVRLAGADEQFF.

This chain joins TRBV5-1 and TRBJ1-2; 11 nucleotides match TRBD1. The CDR3 totals 15 residues. The V gene's germline CDR1 is SGHRS and CDR2 YFSETQ. The junction had 10 bases not matched to a gene; V was cut back by 7 bases and J by 5 bases. As DNA, the CDR3 is TGCGCCAGCTGGGGCGGACAGGGGGCGAATTATGGCTACACCTTC. This translates into CASWGGQGANYGYTF. The full variable domain, its missing parts supplied by reference TRBV5-1 and TRBJ1-2, is KAGVTQTPRYLIKTRGQQVTLSCSPISGHRSVSWYQQTPGQGLQFLFEYFSETQRNKGNFPGRFSGRQFSNSRSEMNVSTLELGDSALYLCASWGGQGANYGYTFGSGTRLTVV.